This T cell receptor (beta chain) stems from a study of T cell responses to AZD1222 COVID-19 vaccine. V lost 0 bases, J lost 7 bases, and 9 bases stayed unmatched. The germline V gene has CDR1 SGHDN and CDR2 FVKESK. The CDR3 covers 15 residues. Libraries were prepared by immunoSEQ multiplex PCR; TCRdb keeps only in-frame clonotypes and omits some of them. This sample has about 83,000 clones; more than 70% occur once, and the top ten carry 8.7%. The chain couples TRBV14 to TRBJ2-7, with 7 bases identical to TRBD1. This receptor was identified in an adult in good health. Sequencing was performed on peripheral blood, taken on day 0 of AZD1222 vaccination. DNA for the CDR3: TGTGCCAGCAGCCAAGAGGGACAGATTCTTGCGGAGCAGTACTTC. Protein sequence: CASSQEGQILAEQYF.